Following are 12 T cell receptor beta chains from one sample sequenced in a study of blood T cell repertoires in COVID-19. The table came from immunoSEQ multiplex PCR; TCRdb's copy has only in-frame clones and leaves some out. The repertoire has around 300,000 clones, roughly 90% of them found once; the top ten carry 2.2%. Sequencing used peripheral blood. All receptors come from a man in his fifties with acute or convalescent COVID-19.

This chain connects TRBV3-1 (or the pseudogene TRBV3-2) to TRBJ1-2; 8 bases are shared with TRBD1. J gave up 7 bases and V 4 bases, and 5 bases lay outside the gene matches. In germline, CDR1 is LGHDT, CDR2 YNNKEL (reference sequence). The CDR3 length is 13 residues. The CDR3 bases are TGTGCCAGCAGCCTTGACAGGGGTGGTGGCTACACCTTC. Its translation: CASSLDRGGGYTF.

The chain joins TRBV14 to TRBJ2-7, with TRBD1 matching over 9 bases. V lost 7 bases and J lost 6; bases outside the gene matches: 10. This CDR3 spans 14 amino acids. CDR1 SGHDN and CDR2 FVKESK come from the germline V gene. The chain's CDR3 is CASNKDRGAAEQYF. CDR3 bases: TGTGCCAGCAACAAGGACAGGGGCGCAGCCGAGCAGTACTTC.

The chain couples TRBV28 to TRBJ2-3, with TRBD2 as a possible D gene (5 bases). The germline V gene encodes CDR1 MDHEN and CDR2 SYDVKM. The CDR3 runs to 13 residues. Trimming cost V 2 bases and J 10 bases, with 13 bases left between them. CDR3 residues: CASSLDPGDAQYF. The DNA for the CDR3 is TGTGCCAGCAGTTTAGACCCCGGGGATGCGCAGTATTTT.

This rearrangement joins TRBV4-1 to TRBJ2-7, with D possibly being TRBD1 (5 bases). Trimming stripped 1 base from V and 3 bases from J, with 7 bases between. CDR1 is MGHRA and CDR2 is YSYEKL in the germline V gene. The CDR3 sequence is 13 residues long. The CDR3 DNA is TGCGCCAGCAGCCAAGTCCAGGGCTACGAGCAGTACTTC. It is translated as CASSQVQGYEQYF.

The V call is TRBV11-3, the J call TRBJ2-7, with D hard to call. Deletions cut 1 base from V and 3 bases from J, with 7 bases between. Per the germline V gene, CDR1 is SGHNT and CDR2 is YENEEA. This CDR3 region has 13 residues. The CDR3 region has the DNA TGTGCCAGCAGCTTAGGGCAGTACTACGAGCAGTACTTC. It is translated as CASSLGQYYEQYF.

The J gene is TRBJ2-5, the V gene TRBV6-5, with no clear D. Trimming shortened V by 2 bases and J by 5 bases, and 9 bases separated the two germline ends. CDR3 length: 13 residues. Germline V lookup: CDR1 MNHEY, CDR2 SVGAGI. Written as DNA, the CDR3 is TGTGCCAGCAGTTACCGTGGCTCCGAGACCCAGTACTTC. This gives the protein CASSYRGSETQYF.

This CDR3 is CASSIARQHSGNTIYF. CDR3 sequence (DNA): TGTGCCAGTAGTATAGCACGACAGCACTCTGGAAACACCATATATTTT. This rearrangement joins TRBV19 to TRBJ1-3; D is possibly TRBD1 (5 bases). The CDR3 contains 16 residues. Germline-derived CDR1 and CDR2 are LNHDA and SQIVND (reference sequence). Trimming shortened V by 1 base and J by 0 bases, and 10 bases separated the two germline ends. Full variable domain (remainder filled in from reference TRBV19 and TRBJ1-3): DGGITQSPKYLFRKEGQNVTLSCEQNLNHDAMYWYRQDPGQGLRLIYYSQIVNDFQKGDIAEGYSVSREKKESFPLTVTSAQKNPTAFYLCASSIARQHSGNTIYFGEGSWLTVV.

V is TRBV2 and J is TRBJ1-1; 9 positions match TRBD1. After removal of 8 bases from V and 3 bases from J, the junction contained 10 bases not matched to a gene. The CDR3 totals 15 residues. Germline V gives CDR1 SNHLY, CDR2 FYNNEI. The CDR3, as DNA: TGTGCCAGCCCTCAGGACAGGGGCTCGGACACTGAAGCTTTCTTT. Amino acids: CASPQDRGSDTEAFF.

The rearrangement uses TRBV30 and TRBJ1-3; D remains ambiguous. From germline, CDR1 is GTSNPN and CDR2 SVGIG (reference sequence). Trimming pared 2 bases from V and 2 bases from J, leaving 19 bases between. CDR3 length equals 17 residues. The CDR3 DNA follows: TGTGCCTGGAGTCTCGTAGCGGGCCGGGTTCCTGGAAACACCATATATTTT. Encoded protein: CAWSLVAGRVPGNTIYF.

About this clone: The same CDR3 also results from other DNA sequences found in this sample. This chain uses TRBV7-3 with TRBJ2-3; no clear D gene. Germline V gene sequence: CDR1 SGHTA, CDR2 FQGTGA. V shed 1 base and J shed 4 bases, with 6 bases lying between them. The CDR3 totals 13 residues. The CDR3 sequence: CASSLNQADTQYF. The CDR3 DNA reads TGTGCCAGCAGCTTAAACCAGGCAGATACGCAGTATTTT.

Only a few counts were recorded for this clone. The V gene is TRBV4-1, the J gene TRBJ2-7; 7 bases match TRBD1. Germline assignment: CDR1 MGHRA and CDR2 YSYEKL. J gave up 3 bases and V 2 bases, and 16 bases lay outside the gene matches. The CDR3 is 18 amino acids. CDR3 DNA sequence: TGCGCCAGCAGCCAATCACCTCCCTGGCCGGGACAGCACTACGAGCAGTACTTC. It specifies CASSQSPPWPGQHYEQYF.

Details on this clone: Germline and junction disagree at one end, which may indicate a read error. This sequence joins TRBV7-2 and TRBJ2-1; 8 bases are shared with TRBD1. The CDR3 has 12 amino acids. Germline lookup yields CDR1 SGHTA and CDR2 FQGNSA. CDR3 in amino acids: CASSTGGNEQLF. Here the CDR3 DNA reads TGTGCCAGCAGCACAGGGGGTAATGAGCAGCTCTTC. Drawing the rest from reference TRBV7-2 and TRBJ2-1, the complete variable domain is GAGVSQSPSNKVTEKGKDVELRCDPISGHTALYWYRQSLGQGLEFLIYFQGNSAPDKSGLPSDRFSAERTGGSVSTLTIQRTQQEDSAVYLCASSTGGNEQLFGPGTRLTVL.